This TCR beta chain was sequenced during a study of cytomegalovirus exposure and HLA in healthy donors. The PCR contained 60 Vbeta and 13 Jbeta primers. Generated by immunoSEQ multiplex PCR, the TCRdb table keeps only in-frame clones and is missing some. The specimen's table records over 150,000 clones. Worth noting for this clone: Antigen unknown.

Study-level results: Among TCR beta chains, those listed as cytomegalovirus-associated numbered about 150. Evidence from a later analysis indicated that most CMV-associated TCR beta chains looked HLA-restricted. It was confirmed in vitro that a few of the CMV-associated chains were specific for CMV antigens.

The length of the CDR3 is 15 residues. V was shortened by 0 bases and J by 5 bases, with 14 bases between the two germline ends. From germline, CDR1 is SGHTS and CDR2 YDEGEE. Sequenced sample: PBMCs. The source of this sequence is a boy between 10 and 17 years old in good health and CMV-seronegative. The J gene is TRBJ1-2, the V gene TRBV5-8; D may be TRBD1 (6 bases). The CDR3 DNA follows: TGTGCCAGCAGCTTGGATCGGGGGGCCGCGTATGGCTACACCTTC. This codes for CASSLDRGAAYGYTF.